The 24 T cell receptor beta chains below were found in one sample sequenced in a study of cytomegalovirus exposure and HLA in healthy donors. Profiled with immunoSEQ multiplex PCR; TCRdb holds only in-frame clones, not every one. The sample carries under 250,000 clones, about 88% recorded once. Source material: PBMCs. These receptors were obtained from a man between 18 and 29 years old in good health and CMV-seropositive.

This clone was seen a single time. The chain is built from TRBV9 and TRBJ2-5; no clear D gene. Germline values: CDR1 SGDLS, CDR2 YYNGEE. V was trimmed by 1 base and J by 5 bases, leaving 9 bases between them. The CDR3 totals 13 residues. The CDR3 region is CASSVSGRETQYF. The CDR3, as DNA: TGTGCCAGCAGCGTATCCGGGCGGGAGACCCAGTACTTC.

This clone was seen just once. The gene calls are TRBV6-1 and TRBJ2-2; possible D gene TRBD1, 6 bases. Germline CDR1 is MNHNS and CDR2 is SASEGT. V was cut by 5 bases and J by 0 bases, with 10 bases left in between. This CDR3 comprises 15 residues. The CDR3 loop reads CASSRQAANTGELFF. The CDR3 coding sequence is TGTGCCAGCAGTAGACAGGCCGCGAACACCGGGGAGCTGTTTTTT.

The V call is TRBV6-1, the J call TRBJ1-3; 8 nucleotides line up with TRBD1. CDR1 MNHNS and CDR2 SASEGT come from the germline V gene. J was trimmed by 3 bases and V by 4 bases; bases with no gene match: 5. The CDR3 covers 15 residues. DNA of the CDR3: TGTGCCAGCAGTGGGGGCAGGGGGCTTGGAAACACCATATATTTT. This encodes CASSGGRGLGNTIYF.

CDR3 amino acids: CASSLGLGANVLTF. The CDR3 DNA sequence: TGTGCCAGCAGCTTAGGTCTTGGGGCCAACGTCCTGACTTTC. The chain carries TRBV11-2 and TRBJ2-6; the D is unclear. The CDR3 sequence is 14 residues long. Trimming stripped 1 base from V and 3 bases from J, with 4 bases between. The germline CDR1 and CDR2 sequences are SGHAT and FQNNGV. The full variable domain, completed using reference TRBV11-2 and TRBJ2-6, is EAGVAQSPRYKIIEKRQSVAFWCNPISGHATLYWYQQILGQGPKLLIQFQNNGVVDDSQLPKDRFSAERLKGVDSTLKIQPAKLEDSAVYLCASSLGLGANVLTFGAGSRLTVL.

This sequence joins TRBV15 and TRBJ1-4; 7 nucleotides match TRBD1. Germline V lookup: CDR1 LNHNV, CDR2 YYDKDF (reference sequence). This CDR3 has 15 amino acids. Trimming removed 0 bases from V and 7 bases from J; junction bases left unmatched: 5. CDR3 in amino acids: CATSRDRTGGEKLFF. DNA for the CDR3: TGTGCCACCAGCAGAGATCGGACAGGCGGTGAAAAACTGTTTTTT.

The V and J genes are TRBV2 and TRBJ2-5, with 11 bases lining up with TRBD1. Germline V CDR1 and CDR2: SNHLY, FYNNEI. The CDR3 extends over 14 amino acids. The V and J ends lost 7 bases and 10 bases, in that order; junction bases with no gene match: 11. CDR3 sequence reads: CASTLGTGGIVQYF. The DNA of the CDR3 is TGTGCCAGCACCCTCGGGACAGGGGGTATAGTCCAGTACTTC.

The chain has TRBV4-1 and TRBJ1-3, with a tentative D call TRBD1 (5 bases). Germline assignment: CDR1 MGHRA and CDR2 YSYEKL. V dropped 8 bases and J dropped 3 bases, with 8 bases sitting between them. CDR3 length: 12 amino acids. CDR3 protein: CASWGFGNTIYF. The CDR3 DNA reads TGCGCCAGCTGGGGGTTTGGAAACACCATATATTTT.

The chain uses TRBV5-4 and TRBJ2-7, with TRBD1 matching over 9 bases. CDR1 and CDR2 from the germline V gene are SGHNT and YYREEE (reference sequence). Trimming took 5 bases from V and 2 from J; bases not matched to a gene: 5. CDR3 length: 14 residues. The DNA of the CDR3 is TGTGCCAGCAGACCGGACAGGGGTGCCTACGAGCAGTACTTC. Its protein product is CASRPDRGAYEQYF.

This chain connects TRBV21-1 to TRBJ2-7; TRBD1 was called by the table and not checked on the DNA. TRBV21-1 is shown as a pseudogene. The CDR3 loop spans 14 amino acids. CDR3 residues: CASRTGQRPYEQYF. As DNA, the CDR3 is TGTGCCAGTCGAACGGGACAGCGTCCCTACGAGCAGTACTTC.

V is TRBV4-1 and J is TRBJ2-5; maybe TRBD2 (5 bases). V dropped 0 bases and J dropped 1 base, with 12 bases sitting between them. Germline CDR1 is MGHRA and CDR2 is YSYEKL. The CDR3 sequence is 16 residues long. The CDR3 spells CASSQERVGGQETQYF. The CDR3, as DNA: TGCGCCAGCAGCCAAGAGAGGGTTGGTGGCCAAGAGACCCAGTACTTC.

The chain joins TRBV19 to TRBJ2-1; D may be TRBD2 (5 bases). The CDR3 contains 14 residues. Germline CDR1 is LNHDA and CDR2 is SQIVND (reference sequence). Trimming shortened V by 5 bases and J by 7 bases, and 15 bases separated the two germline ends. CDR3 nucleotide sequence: TGTGCCAGTAGTTCCCGAGCTAGCCCGAATGAGCAGTTCTTC. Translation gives CASSSRASPNEQFF.

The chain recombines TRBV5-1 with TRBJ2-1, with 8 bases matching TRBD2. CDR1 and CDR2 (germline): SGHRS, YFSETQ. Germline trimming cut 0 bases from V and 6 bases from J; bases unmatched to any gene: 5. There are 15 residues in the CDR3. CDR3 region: CASSLGPGGVNEQFF. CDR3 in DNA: TGCGCCAGCAGCTTGGGACCCGGGGGGGTCAATGAGCAGTTCTTC.

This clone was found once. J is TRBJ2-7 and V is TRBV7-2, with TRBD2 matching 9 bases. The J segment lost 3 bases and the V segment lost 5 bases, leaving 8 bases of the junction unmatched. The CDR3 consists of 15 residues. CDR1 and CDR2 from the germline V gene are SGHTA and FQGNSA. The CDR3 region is CASSRGRDLYYEQYF. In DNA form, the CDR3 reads TGTGCCAGCAGCCGCGGGAGGGACTTATACTACGAGCAGTACTTC.

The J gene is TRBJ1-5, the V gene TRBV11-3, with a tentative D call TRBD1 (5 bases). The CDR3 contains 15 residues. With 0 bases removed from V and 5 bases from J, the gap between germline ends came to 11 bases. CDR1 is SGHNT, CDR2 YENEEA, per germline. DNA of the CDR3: TGTGCCAGCAGCTTAGATCACGTAGGGGATCAGCCCCAGCATTTT. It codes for CASSLDHVGDQPQHF.

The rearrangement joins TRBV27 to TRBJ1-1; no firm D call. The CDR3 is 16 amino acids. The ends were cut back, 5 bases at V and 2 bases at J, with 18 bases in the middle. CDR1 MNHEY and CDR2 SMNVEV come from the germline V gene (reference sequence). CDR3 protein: CASSPNTDYINTEAFF. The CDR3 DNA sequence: TGTGCCAGCAGTCCTAATACAGATTACATCAACACTGAAGCTTTCTTT.

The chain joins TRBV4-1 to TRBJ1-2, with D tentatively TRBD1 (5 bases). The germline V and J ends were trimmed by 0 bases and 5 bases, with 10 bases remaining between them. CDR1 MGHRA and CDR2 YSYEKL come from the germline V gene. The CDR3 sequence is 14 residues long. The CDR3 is CASSQDLGEYGYTF. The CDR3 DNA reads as TGCGCCAGCAGCCAAGATTTGGGGGAGTATGGCTACACCTTC.

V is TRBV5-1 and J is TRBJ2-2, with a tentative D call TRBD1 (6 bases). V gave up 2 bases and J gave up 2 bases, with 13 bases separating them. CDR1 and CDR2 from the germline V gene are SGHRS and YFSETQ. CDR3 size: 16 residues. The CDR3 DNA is TGCGCCAGCAGCTTAGCCCCAGGGGCAAACACCGGGGAGCTGTTTTTT. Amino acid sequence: CASSLAPGANTGELFF.

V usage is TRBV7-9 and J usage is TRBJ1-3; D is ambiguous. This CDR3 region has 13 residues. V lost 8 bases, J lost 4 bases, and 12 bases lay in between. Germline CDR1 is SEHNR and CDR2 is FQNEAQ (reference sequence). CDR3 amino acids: CASDVAEGNTIYF. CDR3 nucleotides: TGTGCCAGCGATGTGGCGGAAGGAAACACCATATATTTT.

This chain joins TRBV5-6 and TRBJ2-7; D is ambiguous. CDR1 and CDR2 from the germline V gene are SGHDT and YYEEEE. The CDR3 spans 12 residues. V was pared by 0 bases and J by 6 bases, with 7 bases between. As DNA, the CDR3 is TGTGCCAGCAGCTTGGTAGCATCCGAGCAGTACTTC. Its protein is CASSLVASEQYF.

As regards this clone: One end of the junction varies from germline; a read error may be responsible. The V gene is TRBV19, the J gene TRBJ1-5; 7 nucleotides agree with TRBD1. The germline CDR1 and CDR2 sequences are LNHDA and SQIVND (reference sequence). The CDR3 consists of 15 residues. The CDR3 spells CASSTGGGGNQPQHF. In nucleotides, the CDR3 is TGTGCCAGTAGTACAGGGGGTGGCGGCAATCAGCCCCAGCATTTC.

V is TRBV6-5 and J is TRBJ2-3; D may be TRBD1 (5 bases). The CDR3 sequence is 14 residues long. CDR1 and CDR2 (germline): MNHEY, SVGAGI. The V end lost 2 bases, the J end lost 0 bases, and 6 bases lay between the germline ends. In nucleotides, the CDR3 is TGTGCCAGCAGTTACCAGGGTAGCACAGATACGCAGTATTTT. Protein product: CASSYQGSTDTQYF.

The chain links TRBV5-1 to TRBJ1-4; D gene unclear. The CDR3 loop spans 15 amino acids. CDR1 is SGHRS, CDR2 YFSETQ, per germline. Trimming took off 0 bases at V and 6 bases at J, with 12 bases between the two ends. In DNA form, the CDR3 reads TGCGCCAGCAGCTTGGGGCAGAATATACATGAAAAACTGTTTTTT. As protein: CASSLGQNIHEKLFF.

The CDR3 is CASSPPGGGETQYF. In DNA, the CDR3 is TGTGCCAGCAGTCCCCCGGGAGGAGGGGAGACCCAGTACTTC. The V and J genes are TRBV2 and TRBJ2-5; 7 bases are a match to TRBD2. With 5 bases clipped from V and 5 bases from J, the junction kept 8 bases outside the gene matches. This CDR3 region has 14 residues. The germline V gene has CDR1 SNHLY and CDR2 FYNNEI.

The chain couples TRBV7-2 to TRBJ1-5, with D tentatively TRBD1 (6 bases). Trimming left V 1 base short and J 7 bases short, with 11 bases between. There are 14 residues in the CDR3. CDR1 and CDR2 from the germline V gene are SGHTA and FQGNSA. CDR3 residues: CASSLGGLGQPQHF. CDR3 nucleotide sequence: TGTGCCAGCAGCTTAGGGGGGCTGGGGCAGCCCCAGCATTTT.